Presented here are 32 T cell receptor beta chains from one specimen sequenced in a study of T cell repertoires in cytomegalovirus infection. TCRdb passed the reads through MiXCR, listing each CDR3 protein once. The table has 200,000 to 300,000 distinct CDR3 sequences, approximately 15% seen once; the top ten hold around 9.5%. Sequencing used PBMCs. All receptors come from a human donor in good health (CMV status not recorded). Some clones in this sample may be carry-over from other donors' samples.

This clonotype was observed many times. V is TRBV12-3 or TRBV12-4 and J is TRBJ1-1; D is undetermined. Trimming removed 6 bases from V and 0 bases from J, with 11 bases in between. The CDR3 has 14 amino acids. CDR3 sequence (DNA): TGTGCCAGCAGCCTGGACGGAGTGAACACTGAAGCTTTCTTT. This encodes CASSLDGVNTEAFF.

This clonotype occurred many times. The J gene is TRBJ2-3, the V gene TRBV28, with D hard to call. The CDR3 has 12 amino acids. Trimming shortened V by 6 bases and J by 6 bases, and 10 bases separated the two germline ends. The germline CDR1 and CDR2 sequences are MDHEN and SYDVKM. The CDR3 region has the DNA TGTGCCAGCAGACGGACCCCGGATACGCAGTATTTT. Amino acids: CASRRTPDTQYF.

V usage is TRBV4-3 and J usage is TRBJ1-5; no firm D call. Germline-derived CDR1 and CDR2 are LGHNA and YSLEER. This CDR3 has 14 residues. V dropped 0 bases and J dropped 4 bases, with 7 bases sitting between them. This chain's CDR3 is CASSQELQNQPQHF. CDR3 bases: TGCGCCAGCAGCCAAGAGTTGCAGAATCAGCCCCAGCATTTT.

The DNA of the CDR3 is TGTGCCAGCAGCTTGGTAGGGGAGGGAAGACACGAGCAGTACTTC. Amino acids: CASSLVGEGRHEQYF. The chain uses TRBV5-6 and TRBJ2-7; TRBD2 aligns across 7 bases. This CDR3 has 15 amino acids. V dropped 0 bases and J dropped 5; count of bases not matched to a gene: 8. Germline CDR1 and CDR2: SGHDT and YYEEEE. Full variable domain (missing parts from reference TRBV5-6 and TRBJ2-7): DAGVTQSPTHLIKTRGQQVTLRCSPKSGHDTVSWYQQALGQGPQFIFQYYEEEERQRGNFPDRFSGHQFPNYSSELNVNALLLGDSALYLCASSLVGEGRHEQYFGPGTRLTVT.

This clonotype came up a few times. The V call is TRBV29-1, the J call TRBJ2-1; 7 nucleotides match TRBD2. The CDR3 length is 13 residues. The ends lost 5 bases at V and 6 bases at J; junction bases unmatched: 7. Germline V gene lookup returns CDR1 SQVTM and CDR2 ANQGSEA. The CDR3: CSVREVSGNEQFF. CDR3 DNA sequence: TGCAGCGTTCGGGAGGTGAGCGGCAATGAGCAGTTCTTC.

CDR3 amino acids: CSASRGAASTDTQYF. The CDR3 DNA reads TGCAGTGCCAGTCGGGGAGCGGCTAGCACAGATACGCAGTATTTT. The chain links TRBV20-1 to TRBJ2-3; D may be TRBD2 (5 bases). CDR3 length equals 15 residues. The germline CDR1 and CDR2 sequences are DFQATT and SNEGSKA (reference sequence). Trimming stripped 6 bases from V and 0 bases from J, with 16 bases between.

The gene calls are TRBV29-1 and TRBJ2-2, with 9 bases that match TRBD1. CDR1 is SQVTM and CDR2 is ANQGSEA in the germline V gene. The length of the CDR3 is 14 residues. V was pared by 7 bases and J by 8 bases, with 11 bases of the junction left unmatched. CDR3: CSGRMGQGRGELFF. The CDR3 coding sequence is TGCAGCGGACGTATGGGACAGGGTAGAGGGGAGCTGTTTTTT.

The chain employs TRBV7-9 and TRBJ2-3; the D is unclear. The CDR3 covers 12 residues. Germline V CDR1 and CDR2: SEHNR, FQNEAQ (reference sequence). Trimming cost V 11 bases and J 6 bases, with 15 bases left between them. CDR3 nucleotides: TGTGCCGAGCAGAGAATTCGCGATACGCAGTATTTT. Its translation is CAEQRIRDTQYF.

Many counts were recorded for this clonotype. Relative to the germline gene, one junction end is altered; a read error may explain this. The CDR3 sequence is CASSHSSSHNEQFF. CDR3 in DNA: TGTGCCAGCAGTCACTCCAGTTCCCACAATGAGCAGTTCTTC. This rearrangement joins TRBV6-2 or TRBV6-3 to TRBJ2-1; D not resolved. Germline V lookup: CDR1 MNHEY, CDR2 SVGEGT. This CDR3 has 14 amino acids.

The rearrangement links TRBV29-1 to TRBJ2-7; no reliable D call. The germline V gene encodes CDR1 SQVTM and CDR2 ANQGSEA. The CDR3 extends over 11 amino acids. V lost 5 bases to trimming and J lost 1 base, with 6 bases between them. The CDR3 nucleotides read TGCAGCGTTCTGTCTTCCTACGAGCAGTACTTC. This gives the protein CSVLSSYEQYF.

This clonotype came up many times. The rearrangement joins TRBV7-2 to TRBJ2-7; TRBD2 matches 8 bases. J was trimmed by 0 bases and V by 2 bases; bases with no gene match: 9. The CDR3 has 17 amino acids. CDR1 SGHTA and CDR2 FQGNSA come from the germline V gene. CDR3 sequence: CASSLLSGSSPSYEQYF. The CDR3 DNA reads as TGTGCCAGCAGCTTATTGAGCGGGAGCAGTCCCTCCTACGAGCAGTACTTC.

This sequence joins TRBV7-3 and TRBJ2-3; a weak D match, TRBD2 (5 bases). The germline CDR1 and CDR2 sequences are SGHTA and FQGTGA. Trimming pared 5 bases from V and 2 bases from J, leaving 14 bases between. The CDR3 covers 15 residues. Here the CDR3 reads CASSHEGGYTDTQYF. CDR3 nucleotide sequence: TGTGCCAGCAGCCACGAGGGCGGATACACAGATACGCAGTATTTT.

This clonotype was counted ten times or more. This sequence joins TRBV9 and TRBJ2-1; TRBD1 aligns across 8 bases. Germline loops: CDR1 SGDLS, CDR2 YYNGEE. V dropped 0 bases and J dropped 6; count of bases not matched to a gene: 5. The CDR3 sequence is 15 residues long. The chain's CDR3 is CASSVAGTGVNEQFF. DNA of the CDR3: TGTGCCAGCAGCGTAGCTGGGACAGGAGTCAATGAGCAGTTCTTC.

This clonotype came up many times. The chain couples TRBV7-6 to TRBJ2-5; 13 positions match TRBD2. This CDR3 is 16 amino acids long. Germline V CDR1 and CDR2: SGHVS, FNYEAQ. V gave up 3 bases and J gave up 6 bases; unmatched junction bases: 7. The CDR3 nucleotides read TGTGCCAGCAGCTTGGAGGGACTAGCGGGGATGAAGACCCAGTACTTC. Translating it yields CASSLEGLAGMKTQYF.

The rearrangement uses TRBV9 and TRBJ2-5; tentatively, D is TRBD1 or TRBD2 (5 bases each). The CDR3 spans 14 residues. The V end lost 3 bases, the J end lost 3 bases, and 12 bases lay between the germline ends. CDR1 and CDR2 (germline): SGDLS, YYNGEE. For the CDR3, the DNA is TGTGCCAGCAGCGCGAGGGACGGGGAAGAGACCCAGTACTTC. Amino acid sequence: CASSARDGEETQYF.

In its sample, this clonotype was seen a few times. J is TRBJ2-4 and V is TRBV11-2; D gene unclear. From germline, CDR1 is SGHAT and CDR2 FQNNGV. This CDR3 region has 13 residues. Trimming removed 0 bases at V and 9 bases at J, with 9 bases between. Here the CDR3 reads CASSLEVVSIQYF. In nucleotides, the CDR3 is TGTGCCAGCAGCTTAGAAGTAGTCTCCATTCAGTACTTC.

This clonotype showed up just a few times. This rearrangement joins TRBV18 to TRBJ2-1; TRBD2 matches 9 bases. After removal of 2 bases from V and 0 bases from J, the junction contained 8 bases not matched to a gene. CDR3 length: 18 residues. Germline loops: CDR1 KGHSH, CDR2 LQKENI. CDR3 protein: CASSPTLAGRSSYNEQFF. The CDR3 DNA reads as TGTGCCAGCTCACCAACTCTAGCGGGAAGGAGCTCCTACAATGAGCAGTTCTTC. The entire variable domain, with the rest obtained from reference TRBV18 and TRBJ2-1, is as follows: NAGVMQNPRHLVRRRGQEARLRCSPMKGHSHVYWYRQLPEEGLKFMVYLQKENIIDESGMPKERFSAEFPKEGPSILRIQQVVRGDSAAYFCASSPTLAGRSSYNEQFFGPGTRLTVL.

The CDR3 bases are TGCAGCGTTACCCCCACCGGGACACCCTACGAGCAGTACTTC. Protein: CSVTPTGTPYEQYF. The rearrangement joins TRBV29-1 to TRBJ2-7, with D perhaps TRBD1 (6 bases). V shed 5 bases and J shed 2 bases, with 16 bases lying between them. The CDR3 spans 14 residues. The germline CDR1 and CDR2 sequences are SQVTM and ANQGSEA.

This clonotype occurred many times. The rearrangement uses TRBV12-5 and TRBJ2-7; 9 bases agree with TRBD1. The length of the CDR3 is 16 residues. Germline V lookup: CDR1 LGHNT, CDR2 FRNRAP. V shed 3 bases, J shed 0 bases, and the junction held 6 bases outside the gene matches. This CDR3 is CASGFYRGPSSYEQYF. DNA for the CDR3: TGTGCTAGTGGTTTTTACAGGGGGCCGAGCTCCTACGAGCAGTACTTC.

V is TRBV7-3 and J is TRBJ2-3; 7 bases agree with TRBD1. The trim removed 5 bases at V and 4 bases at J, leaving 6 bases unmatched. Germline V gene data show CDR1 as SGHTA and CDR2 as FQGTGA. This CDR3 contains 14 residues. CDR3 in DNA: TGTGCCAGCAGCCCCCGGACAGGAGCAGATACGCAGTATTTT. Its translation: CASSPRTGADTQYF.

The rearrangement joins TRBV2 to TRBJ1-4; the match to TRBD1 covers 10 bases. V lost 6 bases to trimming and J lost 7 bases; unmatched junction nucleotides: 5. CDR1 SNHLY and CDR2 FYNNEI come from the germline V gene. The CDR3 sequence is 14 residues long. The CDR3 DNA reads TGTGCCAGCAGGGGACAGGGGATGGTTGAAAAACTGTTTTTT. It is translated as CASRGQGMVEKLFF.

This clonotype has more than one count but fewer than ten. This rearrangement joins TRBV5-5 to TRBJ2-5; the match to TRBD2 covers 14 bases. The ends lost 4 bases at V and 5 bases at J; junction bases unmatched: 7. The germline V gene encodes CDR1 SGHKS and CDR2 YYEKEE (reference sequence). The CDR3 sequence is 16 residues long. CDR3 DNA sequence: TGTGCCAGCAGCGCTGGACTAGCGGGGGGACAGGAGACCCAGTACTTC. Its translation: CASSAGLAGGQETQYF.

This clonotype showed up just a few times. The chain uses TRBV7-2 and TRBJ1-6, with TRBD1 as a possible D gene (5 bases). The CDR3 runs 16 residues. V was pared by 1 base and J by 5 bases, with 12 bases between. From germline, CDR1 is SGHTA and CDR2 FQGNSA. The CDR3 coding sequence is TGTGCCAGCAGCTTAGGGGGCGGAGGGAATAATTCACCCCTCCACTTT. It specifies CASSLGGGGNNSPLHF.

The chain combines TRBV2 with TRBJ2-1; D may match TRBD1 or TRBD2 (5 bases each). Between the trimmed V and J ends, which lost 7 bases and 0 bases, there was a span of 10 bases. There are 14 residues in the CDR3. The germline CDR1 and CDR2 sequences are SNHLY and FYNNEI. CDR3 nucleotides: TGTGCCAGCAACGGGGCAGGCTCCTACAATGAGCAGTTCTTC. This codes for CASNGAGSYNEQFF.

This clonotype was counted ten times or more. J is TRBJ2-3 and V is TRBV7-6, with 8 bases identical to TRBD1. Losses at the gene ends were 1 base for V and 2 bases for J; bases not matched to a gene: 2. The length of the CDR3 is 15 residues. Germline lookup yields CDR1 SGHVS and CDR2 FNYEAQ. The CDR3 sequence is CASSLGTGPTDTQYF. The CDR3 bases are TGTGCCAGCAGCTTAGGGACAGGGCCCACAGATACGCAGTATTTT.

Notes on this clonotype: At one end, the junction sequence differs from germline, possibly due to a read error. The V gene is TRBV6-2 or TRBV6-3, the J gene TRBJ1-2; 7 nucleotides match TRBD1. CDR3 length equals 15 residues. Germline CDR1 reads MNHEY; CDR2 reads SVGEGT. The CDR3 region is CASRYWMTGNYGYTF. The CDR3 DNA is TGTGCCAGCAGATACTGGATGACAGGGAACTATGGCTACACCTTC.

The gene calls are TRBV28 and TRBJ2-3; 7 bases fit TRBD1. With 4 bases clipped from V and 2 bases from J, the junction kept 15 bases outside the gene matches. Germline V gene lookup returns CDR1 MDHEN and CDR2 SYDVKM. The CDR3 covers 18 residues. CDR3 protein: CASSSAYTGQTLTDTQYF. The CDR3, as DNA: TGTGCCAGCAGTTCGGCCTACACGGGACAGACACTCACAGATACGCAGTATTTT.

This clonotype was observed many times. The genes are TRBV12-3 or TRBV12-4 and TRBJ1-1; tentatively, D is TRBD1 (5 bases). This CDR3 has 15 residues. V was cut by 6 bases and J by 0 bases, with 14 bases left in between. In DNA, the CDR3 is TGTGCCAGCAGCACGACCTGGGGACTGAACACTGAAGCTTTCTTT. Protein: CASSTTWGLNTEAFF.

This clonotype was observed at least ten times. The chain carries TRBV7-2 and TRBJ1-6, with TRBD1 matching 8 bases. The CDR3 covers 14 residues. The V gene end was trimmed by 6 bases and the J gene end by 7 bases; junction bases not matched to a gene: 5. Germline lookup yields CDR1 SGHTA and CDR2 FQGNSA. CDR3 sequence reads: CASSLTGVNSPLHF. CDR3 in DNA: TGTGCCAGCAGTTTGACAGGGGTCAATTCACCCCTCCACTTT.

This clonotype showed up just a few times. This chain joins TRBV5-1 and TRBJ1-1; D perhaps matches TRBD1 (5 bases). CDR1 and CDR2 from the germline V gene are SGHRS and YFSETQ. The V end was cut by 4 bases, the J end by 7 bases, with 14 bases between. This CDR3 has 13 amino acids. DNA of the CDR3: TGCGCCAGCAGCCTCTTCGTTGGGGGTGAAGCTTTCTTT. This translates into CASSLFVGGEAFF.

This clonotype was observed many times. The chain couples TRBV6-6 to TRBJ1-1, with 7 bases that match TRBD1. The germline V gene has CDR1 MNHNY and CDR2 SVGAGI (reference sequence). Unmatched junction bases numbered 12, after V lost 10 bases and J lost 4 bases. The CDR3 loop spans 14 amino acids. For the CDR3, the DNA is TGTGCCACCTTAGGGGACAGCAGTTTCACTGAAGCTTTCTTT. It translates to CATLGDSSFTEAFF.

Many counts were recorded for this clonotype. This rearrangement joins TRBV7-9 to TRBJ2-7, with unresolved D. The CDR3 spans 12 residues. Trimming pared 5 bases from V and 5 bases from J, leaving 10 bases between. CDR1 is SEHNR, CDR2 FQNEAQ, per germline (reference sequence). The chain's CDR3 is CASSLVGDEQYF. Written as DNA, the CDR3 is TGTGCCAGCAGCCTGGTGGGTGACGAGCAGTACTTC.